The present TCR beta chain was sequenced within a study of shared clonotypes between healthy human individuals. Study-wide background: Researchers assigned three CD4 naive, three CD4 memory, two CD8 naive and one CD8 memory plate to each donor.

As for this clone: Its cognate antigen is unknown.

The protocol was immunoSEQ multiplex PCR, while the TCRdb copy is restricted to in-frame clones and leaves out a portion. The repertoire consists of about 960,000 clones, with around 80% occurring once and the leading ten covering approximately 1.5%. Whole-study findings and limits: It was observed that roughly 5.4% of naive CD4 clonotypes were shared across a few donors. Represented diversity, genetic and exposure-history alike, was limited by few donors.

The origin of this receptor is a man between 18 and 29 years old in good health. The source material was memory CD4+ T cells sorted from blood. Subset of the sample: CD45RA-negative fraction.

The DNA for the CDR3 is TGTGCCAGCAGCCTAAAGGGACAGGATGTCTACGAGCAGTACTTC. Its translation is CASSLKGQDVYEQYF. This sequence joins TRBV11-2 and TRBJ2-7; 8 bases match TRBD1. Trimming took 5 bases from V and 3 from J; bases not matched to a gene: 9. CDR1 is SGHAT, CDR2 FQNNGV, per germline. CDR3 size: 15 residues. The entire variable domain, with the rest obtained from reference TRBV11-2 and TRBJ2-7, is as follows: EAGVAQSPRYKIIEKRQSVAFWCNPISGHATLYWYQQILGQGPKLLIQFQNNGVVDDSQLPKDRFSAERLKGVDSTLKIQPAKLEDSAVYLCASSLKGQDVYEQYFGPGTRLTVT.